One T cell receptor (beta chain) is described in this entry. CDR1 MNHEY and CDR2 SMNVEV come from the germline V gene (reference sequence). Trimming took 9 bases from V and 12 from J; bases not matched to a gene: 6. The CDR3 has 12 residues. The data stem from a study of blood T cell repertoires in COVID-19. Across the whole study: Acute-phase and convalescent COVID-19 samples originated in the United States, Italy and Spain.

Authors' data handling: By means of reference gene primer amplification, nucleated cell counts were estimated. Clones were read by immunoSEQ multiplex PCR, and TCRdb kept only the in-frame ones, dropping some. The D gene and trimming were derived from the DNA, and the V and J assignments and clone size from that table. The data hold 30,000 to 40,000 clones, with more than 85% observed a single time. The sequence was obtained from a male donor with active COVID-19. The V and J genes are TRBV27 and TRBJ1-6; 9 nucleotides align to TRBD1. The sequencing sample was made of peripheral blood. CDR3 DNA: TGTGCCAGTCAAACAGGGGGCAAACCCCTCCACTTT. It codes for CASQTGGKPLHF.